This T cell receptor beta chain stems from a study of T cell responses to AZD1222 COVID-19 vaccine. Per the germline V gene, CDR1 is SGHRS and CDR2 is YFSETQ. The CDR3 is 18 residues long. J was trimmed by 2 bases and V by 0 bases; bases with no gene match: 6. Assay used: immunoSEQ multiplex PCR; TCRdb lists only in-frame clones, some missing. Here the sample spans some 50,000 clones, 89% being singletons. The sample consisted of peripheral blood, taken 28 days after the second AZD1222 dose. This clonotype originated in an adult who received the AZD1222 COVID-19 vaccine. The rearrangement links TRBV5-1 to TRBJ2-1, with 12 bases that match TRBD2. CDR3 region: CASSLVPSGRGAYNEQFF. The CDR3 nucleotides read TGCGCCAGCAGCTTGGTGCCTAGCGGGAGGGGGGCCTACAATGAGCAGTTCTTC.